One and the same sample provided the 20 T cell receptor beta chains below, sequenced in a study of Graves' ophthalmopathy and Graves' hyperthyroidism. RNA transcripts provided the template for amplifying TCR beta CDR3 regions. HTBI primers were used in a first-round RT-PCR, which preceded a second-round multiplex PCR. TCRdb re-called the multiplex PCR reads through MiXCR, storing one row per CDR3 protein. The sample yields about 390,000 distinct CDR3 sequences, roughly 15% seen once. Input material: peripheral blood. The source of these receptors is an adult woman with stable Graves' hyperthyroidism.

The CDR3 loop is CASTVGPGQGYEQYF. The DNA for the CDR3 is TGTGCCAGCACCGTGGGACCGGGACAGGGTTACGAGCAGTACTTC. The rearrangement links TRBV6-1 to TRBJ2-7, with 9 bases identical to TRBD1. The trim removed 7 bases at V and 4 bases at J, leaving 11 bases unmatched. The germline V gene has CDR1 MNHNS and CDR2 SASEGT. This CDR3 contains 15 residues.

At least ten counts were recorded for this clonotype. V is TRBV12-5 and J is TRBJ1-5, with D hard to call. Germline CDR1 is LGHNT and CDR2 is FRNRAP. The CDR3 is 13 residues long. V lost 7 bases, J lost 5 bases, and 12 bases lay in between. The CDR3: CASALQNDQPQHF. The CDR3, as DNA: TGTGCTAGTGCCCTTCAAAACGATCAGCCCCAGCATTTT.

This clonotype appeared many times. V gene TRBV12-3 or TRBV12-4 combines with J gene TRBJ1-6, with D possibly matching TRBD1 (6 bases). Trimming left V 8 bases short and J 7 bases short, with 15 bases between. This CDR3 has 14 residues. The CDR3 loop is CASRLGGRNSPLHF. The CDR3, as DNA: TGTGCCAGCCGCCTAGGGGGTAGGAATTCACCCCTCCACTTT.

This clonotype was recorded many times. The CDR3 DNA follows: TGTGCCAGTAGTGGGACAAACCGCGGTCGGCCCCAGCATTTT. Its translation: CASSGTNRGRPQHF. The chain employs TRBV19 and TRBJ1-5; D may be TRBD1 (6 bases). The CDR3 consists of 14 residues. Between the trimmed V and J ends, which lost 5 bases and 9 bases, there was a span of 17 bases. Germline CDR1 reads LNHDA; CDR2 reads SQIVND (reference sequence).

The sample holds many counts of this clonotype. The rearrangement joins TRBV2 to TRBJ1-5, with D unresolved. Deletions cut 6 bases from V and 0 bases from J, with 9 bases between. Germline V gene lookup returns CDR1 SNHLY and CDR2 FYNNEI. The CDR3 is made up of 14 amino acids. This chain's CDR3 is CASRRGISNQPQHF. In nucleotides, the CDR3 is TGTGCCAGCAGACGGGGAATTAGCAATCAGCCCCAGCATTTT.

This clonotype was picked up many times. The V and J genes are TRBV20-1 and TRBJ1-1, with D hard to call. The V gene lost 2 bases and the J gene lost 3 bases, with 13 bases spanning the gap. There are 14 residues in the CDR3. The germline CDR1 and CDR2 sequences are DFQATT and SNEGSKA (reference sequence). CDR3 sequence reads: CSARLPQRYTEAFF. The CDR3 nucleotides are TGCAGTGCTAGACTTCCCCAACGGTACACTGAAGCTTTCTTT.

This clonotype was seen many times. The V call is TRBV20-1, the J call TRBJ2-7, with D uncertain. Trimming pared 1 base from V and 5 bases from J, leaving 6 bases between. The germline CDR1 and CDR2 sequences are DFQATT and SNEGSKA (reference sequence). The CDR3 spans 11 residues. The CDR3 here is CSARVSNEQYF. For the CDR3, the DNA is TGCAGTGCTAGAGTTTCGAACGAGCAGTACTTC.

This clonotype was found a few times. The genes are TRBV28 and TRBJ1-6, with TRBD1 matching 9 bases. The V and J ends lost 6 bases and 9 bases, in that order; junction bases with no gene match: 0. Germline loops: CDR1 MDHEN, CDR2 SYDVKM. The CDR3 covers 12 residues. In nucleotides, the CDR3 is TGTGCCAGCAGGACAGGGGGTTCACCCCTCCACTTT. Translation: CASRTGGSPLHF. The whole variable domain, remainder taken from reference TRBV28 and TRBJ1-6, is DVKVTQSSRYLVKRTGEKVFLECVQDMDHENMFWYRQDPGLGLRLIYFSYDVKMKEKGDIPEGYSVSREKKERFSLILESASTNQTSMYLCASRTGGSPLHFGNGTRLTVT.

This clonotype was recorded at least ten times. The J gene is TRBJ2-7, the V gene TRBV28; 8 bases map to TRBD1. Germline CDR1 and CDR2: MDHEN and SYDVKM. The junction had 6 bases not matched to a gene; V was cut back by 3 bases and J by 2 bases. The CDR3 contains 15 residues. CDR3 region: CASSLRTGLPYEQYF. CDR3 coding DNA: TGTGCCAGCAGTTTGCGGACAGGGTTACCCTACGAGCAGTACTTC.

This clonotype was found many times. The V and J genes are TRBV6-2 or TRBV6-3 and TRBJ2-3, with 11 bases lining up with TRBD2. V lost 7 bases to trimming and J lost 6 bases; unmatched junction nucleotides: 9. This CDR3 has 15 amino acids. Germline CDR1 is MNHEY and CDR2 is SVGEGT. This CDR3 is CASTHAGLAADTQYF. DNA of the CDR3: TGTGCCAGCACCCATGCGGGACTAGCGGCGGATACGCAGTATTTT.

Ten or more counts support this clonotype. V and J are TRBV25-1 and TRBJ2-5, with D possibly being TRBD1 (6 bases). Trimming left V 5 bases short and J 3 bases short, with 16 bases between. The CDR3 is made up of 15 amino acids. The germline CDR1 and CDR2 sequences are MGHDK and SYGVNS. CDR3 nucleotide sequence: TGTGCCAGCAGTAACCCCGGGCAGGGGAAAGAGACCCAGTACTTC. Encoded protein: CASSNPGQGKETQYF.

This clonotype was observed at least ten times. The chain has TRBV29-1 and TRBJ2-7; D is possibly TRBD2 (5 bases). CDR1 is SQVTM, CDR2 ANQGSEA, per germline. The CDR3 totals 10 residues. Trimming left V 4 bases short and J 5 bases short, with 6 bases between. The CDR3 DNA follows: TGCAGCGTTGGAGGGAACGAGCAGTACTTC. It yields the protein CSVGGNEQYF.

In its sample, this clonotype was seen many times. The chain joins TRBV29-1 to TRBJ2-5, with D possibly TRBD1 on 7 matching bases. CDR1 and CDR2 (germline): SQVTM, ANQGSEA. The CDR3 totals 13 residues. V was shortened by 3 bases and J by 5 bases, with 13 bases between the two germline ends. This CDR3 is CSVDRAGGETQYF. CDR3 DNA: TGCAGCGTTGACCGGGCAGGGGGGGAGACCCAGTACTTC.

The rearrangement joins TRBV11-2 to TRBJ1-2; a weak D match, TRBD1 (5 bases). The germline V and J ends were trimmed by 5 bases and 4 bases, with 20 bases remaining between them. This CDR3 region has 16 residues. The germline V gene has CDR1 SGHAT and CDR2 FQNNGV. Written as DNA, the CDR3 is TGTGCCAGCAGCCCGGACATTATGAAAGGCAGCTATGGCTACACCTTC. This gives the protein CASSPDIMKGSYGYTF.

This clonotype appeared a few times. The chain employs TRBV14 and TRBJ2-3; tentatively, D is TRBD2 (5 bases). Per the germline V gene, CDR1 is SGHDN and CDR2 is FVKESK. The CDR3 runs to 16 residues. V was cut by 2 bases and J by 5 bases, with 17 bases left in between. CDR3 nucleotides: TGTGCCAGCAGCCAAAACGGGGTGCTGGTTGGAGATACGCAGTATTTT. It is translated as CASSQNGVLVGDTQYF.

The chain recombines TRBV6-1 with TRBJ1-2; D not certain. CDR1 and CDR2 from the germline V gene are MNHNS and SASEGT. V was clipped by 0 bases and J by 4 bases, with 12 bases between them. This CDR3 has 15 amino acids. The CDR3 bases are TGTGCCAGCAGTGAAGCGAACACTTCTGGCTATGGCTACACCTTC. It specifies CASSEANTSGYGYTF.

At least ten counts were recorded for this clonotype. The chain uses TRBV20-1 and TRBJ1-6, with D possibly matching TRBD1 (6 bases). The CDR3 is 15 amino acids. V lost 0 bases to trimming and J lost 7 bases, with 13 bases between them. Per the germline V gene, CDR1 is DFQATT and CDR2 is SNEGSKA (reference sequence). This chain's CDR3 is CSARDIQGLNSPLHF. The CDR3 DNA sequence: TGCAGTGCTAGAGATATACAGGGCCTAAATTCACCCCTCCACTTT.

The chain links TRBV12-3 or TRBV12-4 to TRBJ1-2; 7 positions match TRBD1. The CDR3 loop spans 14 amino acids. J was trimmed by 4 bases and V by 3 bases; bases with no gene match: 5. This chain's CDR3 is CASSLTGKGYGYTF. The CDR3 DNA reads as TGTGCCAGCAGTTTGACAGGGAAGGGCTATGGCTACACCTTC.

The V call is TRBV12-3 or TRBV12-4, the J call TRBJ1-1; D is unclear. Trimming cost V 6 bases and J 0 bases, with 11 bases left between them. This CDR3 has 14 amino acids. CDR3 nucleotide sequence: TGTGCCAGCAGGGAGAGCGTAGTGAACACTGAAGCTTTCTTT. Its protein product is CASRESVVNTEAFF.

This clonotype was counted ten times or more. The chain employs TRBV14 and TRBJ2-7, with 10 bases matching TRBD2. The CDR3 runs to 15 residues. Germline CDR1 reads SGHDN; CDR2 reads FVKESK. V lost 1 base, J lost 7 bases, and 7 bases stayed unmatched. For the CDR3, the DNA is TGTGCCAGCAGCCAAGCAGGACTAGCGGCCCAGGAGCAGTACTTC. Its protein product is CASSQAGLAAQEQYF.